This T cell receptor (beta chain) was identified during a study of blood T cell repertoires in COVID-19. About the study: Material from acute and convalescent COVID-19 was sourced from the United States, Italy and Spain. Sources were T cells, B-cell-depleted T cells, or PBMCs; the material itself was cDNA or gDNA.

Here immunoSEQ multiplex PCR was the method, and the copy in TCRdb shows in-frame clones only, minus some. This table holds over 130,000 clones, roughly 89% found once. Seattle-derived patients entered the study during active infection and were followed longitudinally. V was pared by 3 bases and J by 5 bases, with 8 bases of the junction left unmatched. The CDR3 extends over 14 amino acids. Germline CDR1 reads GTSNPN; CDR2 reads SVGIG (reference sequence). Sequencing was done on a sample of peripheral blood. The source of this sequence is a man aged 30-40 years with COVID-19, enrolled during active disease. The chain couples TRBV30 to TRBJ2-7; 9 bases line up with TRBD1. This chain's CDR3 is CAWSDGQGFDEQYF. As DNA, the CDR3 is TGTGCCTGGAGCGATGGACAGGGGTTCGACGAGCAGTACTTC.